This paragraph reports one T cell receptor (beta chain). Its specificity is not known. These data originate in a study of T cells after yellow fever vaccination. Looking at the study overall: Libraries from low-cell-number fractions were prepared with the SMART-Seq v4 Ultra Low Input RNA kit. General study results and limits: A small share of clonotypes appeared in both CD4 and CD8 compartments. Abundant bulk-derived clonotypes could contaminate FACS-sorted repertoires. The booster response re-showed most primary clones: approximately 95% CD4, approximately 85% CD8.

One entry per CDR3 protein results from TCRdb running MiXCR on the 5' RACE reads. The table has fewer than 450,000 distinct CDR3 sequences, about 7.8% seen once. The source of this sequence is a man younger than 35 who received the YFV17D yellow fever vaccine. The sample was PBMCs, taken approximately 47 days after the first yellow fever vaccination.

CDR3 DNA: TGCAGTGCTGGACAGGGGGCGTATGGCTACACCTTC. It translates to CSAGQGAYGYTF. The rearrangement joins TRBV20-1 to TRBJ1-2, with 11 bases identical to TRBD1. CDR3 length: 12 residues. Losses at the gene ends were 5 bases for V and 5 bases for J; bases not matched to a gene: 1. Germline-derived CDR1 and CDR2 are DFQATT and SNEGSKA (reference sequence).